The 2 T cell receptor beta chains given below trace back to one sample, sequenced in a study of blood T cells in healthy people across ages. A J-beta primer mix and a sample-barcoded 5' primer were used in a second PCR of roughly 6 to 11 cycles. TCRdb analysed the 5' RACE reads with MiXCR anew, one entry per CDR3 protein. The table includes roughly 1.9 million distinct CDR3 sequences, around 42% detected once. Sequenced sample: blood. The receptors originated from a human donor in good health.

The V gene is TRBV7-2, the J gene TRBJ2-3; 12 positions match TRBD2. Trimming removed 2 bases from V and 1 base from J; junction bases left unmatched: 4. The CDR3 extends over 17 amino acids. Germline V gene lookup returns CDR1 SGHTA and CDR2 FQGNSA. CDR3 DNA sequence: TGTGCCAGCAGCTTAAGACTAGCGGGGGCCGGCACAGATACGCAGTATTTT. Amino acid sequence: CASSLRLAGAGTDTQYF.

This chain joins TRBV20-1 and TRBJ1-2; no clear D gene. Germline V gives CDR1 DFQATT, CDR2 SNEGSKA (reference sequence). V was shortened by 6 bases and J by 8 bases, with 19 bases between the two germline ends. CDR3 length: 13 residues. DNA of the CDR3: TGCAGTGCCTACACCGACGGCCCTGGAGGCTACACCTTC. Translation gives CSAYTDGPGGYTF.